This TCR beta chain was recorded in a study of shared clonotypes between healthy human individuals. J gave up 5 bases and V 3 bases, and 6 bases lay outside the gene matches. The CDR3 is 14 residues long. Germline CDR1 and CDR2: MNHEY and SMNVEV (reference sequence). TCRdb keeps only in-frame clones here, not all; method: immunoSEQ multiplex PCR. The sample records some 1,100,000 clones, approximately 80% being singletons. The receptor's source is a man between 18 and 35 years old in good health. Some clones in this sample may be carry-over from other donors' samples. The chain couples TRBV27 to TRBJ2-5, with 7 bases identical to TRBD1. Sequencing was carried out using memory CD4+ T cells from PBMCs. Specified subset: CD45RA-negative fraction. CDR3 DNA: TGTGCCAGCAGTTTTGACGACAGGGTGGAGACCCAGTACTTC. It yields the protein CASSFDDRVETQYF.